The T cell receptor beta chain under discussion was sequenced for a study of T-cell memory formation after mild COVID-19. This clonotype was observed a handful of times. Its antigen is unidentified. The V end lost 1 base, the J end lost 1 base, and 7 bases lay between the germline ends. CDR1 SEHNR and CDR2 FQNEAQ come from the germline V gene (reference sequence). This CDR3 contains 14 residues. General study results and limits: Contracting CD4+ clones were located mainly in CM and EM, and CD8+ clones in EMRA. Second-wave clones that peaked on day 37 lacked confirmed SARS-CoV-2 specificity. The study detected some responding clones in pre-infection memory, suggesting cross-reactive memory joined.

After 5'RACE with constant-segment primers, TCR alpha and TCR beta cDNA libraries carrying sample barcodes and UMIs were obtained. TCRdb passed the 5' RACE reads through MiXCR, listing each CDR3 protein once. The table includes tens of thousands of distinct CDR3 sequences, about 13% detected once. J is TRBJ1-1 and V is TRBV7-9; possibly TRBD1 for D (6 bases). This sequence originates from an adult woman who had mild COVID-19 (a few samples of this study predate the infection). Cell type and time point are not known. Sequencing was carried out using PBMCs or a T cell subset sorted from them (not recorded which). CDR3 sequence reads: CASSLGTENTEAFF. CDR3 sequence (DNA): TGTGCCAGCAGCTTAGGGACAGAGAACACTGAAGCTTTCTTT.